This paragraph covers one TCR beta chain sequence. Its antigen is still unknown. The sample is drawn from a study of response to subunit inactivated influenza vaccine. Per the germline V gene, CDR1 is SEHNR and CDR2 is FQNEAQ (reference sequence). This CDR3 comprises 15 residues. V was shortened by 2 bases and J by 8 bases, with 15 bases between the two germline ends. TCRdb redid the calling of the RT-PCR reads with MiXCR, one entry per CDR3 protein. The sample lists 450,000 to 600,000 distinct CDR3 sequences, approximately 7.8% seen once, with around 13% in the top ten. Whole-study findings and limits: Researchers suggested that each seasonal influenza vaccination recruits few new T cells.

V is TRBV7-9 and J is TRBJ1-4, with D perhaps matching TRBD1 (6 bases). The material sequenced was PBMCs from blood, taken around 25 months after vaccination. This clonotype originated in a man between 45 and 75 years old who received an inactivated influenza vaccine. The chain's CDR3 is CASSLRRDKGEKLFF. For the CDR3, the DNA is TGTGCCAGCAGCTTAAGACGGGACAAGGGGGAAAAACTGTTTTTT. Using reference TRBV7-9 and TRBJ1-4 for the parts outside the CDR3, the full variable domain is DTGVSQNPRHKITKRGQNVTFRCDPISEHNRLYWYRQTLGQGPEFLTYFQNEAQLEKSRLLSDRFSAERPKGSFSTLEIQRTEQGDSAMYLCASSLRRDKGEKLFFGSGTQLSVL.